These 24 T cell receptor beta chains were sequenced from one sample in a study of post-analysis software for immune sequencing data. Which antigens these TCRs recognize remains unknown. Carried by the TCR beta cDNA libraries were unique molecular identifiers. TCRdb re-called the PCR reads with MiXCR, one entry per CDR3 protein. The sample records a few hundred thousand distinct CDR3 sequences, roughly 35% being singletons. General study points: Roughly 5 TRBV segments (TRBV5-6, TRBV5-1 and TRBV20-1 among them) occurred more frequently in patients than in controls.

Sequencing used blood. All receptors derive from a girl aged 10 to 17 with multiple sclerosis.

This clonotype has more than one count but fewer than ten. The chain links TRBV2 to TRBJ2-1; D might be TRBD1 (6 bases). The germline V gene has CDR1 SNHLY and CDR2 FYNNEI. CDR3 size: 16 residues. Trimming stripped 8 bases from V and 8 bases from J, with 25 bases between. This CDR3 is CASVTGYTAGADEQFF. CDR3 nucleotides: TGTGCCAGCGTGACAGGATATACGGCCGGGGCCGATGAGCAGTTCTTC.

The chain combines TRBV2 with TRBJ1-2; D is undetermined. Deletions cut 0 bases from V and 1 base from J, with 3 bases between. There are 13 residues in the CDR3. Germline V gives CDR1 SNHLY, CDR2 FYNNEI. The CDR3 region has the DNA TGTGCCAGCAGTGAAGCGATTAACTATGGCTACACCTTC. It translates to CASSEAINYGYTF. Supplemented by reference TRBV2 and TRBJ1-2, the full variable domain reads EPEVTQTPSHQVTQMGQEVILRCVPISNHLYFYWYRQILGQKVEFLVSFYNNEISEKSEIFDDQFSVERPDGSNFTLKIRSTKLEDSAMYFCASSEAINYGYTFGSGTRLTVV.

This clonotype was detected only a few times. The chain joins TRBV7-3 to TRBJ2-1; D perhaps matches TRBD2 (5 bases). The germline V and J ends were trimmed by 1 base and 5 bases, with 12 bases remaining between them. CDR1 SGHTA and CDR2 FQGTGA come from the germline V gene. The CDR3 sequence is 15 residues long. For the CDR3, the DNA is TGTGCCAGCAGCTTAAGGCCAGCGGCCAACAATGAGCAGTTCTTC. Amino acid sequence: CASSLRPAANNEQFF.

This clonotype was counted a few times. The chain is built from TRBV5-1 and TRBJ2-3; D ambiguous. V lost 6 bases and J lost 0, with 2 bases in between. This CDR3 region has 11 residues. Germline loops: CDR1 SGHRS, CDR2 YFSETQ. CDR3 sequence: CASKSTDTQYF. DNA for the CDR3: TGCGCCAGCAAAAGCACAGATACGCAGTATTTT.

This clonotype was counted only a few times. The rearrangement links TRBV14 to TRBJ2-7; the match to TRBD2 covers 7 bases. There are 12 residues in the CDR3. Per the germline V gene, CDR1 is SGHDN and CDR2 is FVKESK. Trimming removed 1 base from V and 9 bases from J; junction bases left unmatched: 3. The CDR3 DNA reads as TGTGCCAGCAGCCAAGGAGAGCGGGGGCAGTACTTC. Amino acids: CASSQGERGQYF.

This clonotype has just a few counts. This sequence joins TRBV2 and TRBJ2-7; 7 positions agree with TRBD2. Germline assignment: CDR1 SNHLY and CDR2 FYNNEI. CDR3 length: 15 amino acids. Trimming removed 2 bases from V and 3 bases from J; junction bases left unmatched: 7. The CDR3 sequence: CASSEPWLADYEQYF. DNA of the CDR3: TGTGCCAGCAGTGAACCGTGGCTAGCGGACTACGAGCAGTACTTC. The full variable domain, completed using reference TRBV2 and TRBJ2-7, is EPEVTQTPSHQVTQMGQEVILRCVPISNHLYFYWYRQILGQKVEFLVSFYNNEISEKSEIFDDQFSVERPDGSNFTLKIRSTKLEDSAMYFCASSEPWLADYEQYFGPGTRLTVT.

V usage is TRBV6-5 and J usage is TRBJ2-5; no definite D call. CDR3 length equals 14 residues. Germline CDR1 reads MNHEY; CDR2 reads SVGAGI. V lost 7 bases and J 5 bases, leaving 17 bases between the germline ends. CDR3 loop: CASNPSVARETQYF. CDR3 DNA: TGTGCCAGCAATCCATCCGTAGCTCGGGAGACCCAGTACTTC.

The chain couples TRBV20-1 to TRBJ2-2, with 12 bases fitting TRBD2. Germline V gene lookup returns CDR1 DFQATT and CDR2 SNEGSKA (reference sequence). Trimming took 0 bases from V and 1 from J; bases not matched to a gene: 9. This CDR3 has 19 residues. CDR3 sequence reads: CSARDPSGGAYMNTGELFF. The CDR3 DNA reads as TGCAGTGCTAGAGACCCTAGCGGGGGGGCGTATATGAACACCGGGGAGCTGTTTTTT.

The chain recombines TRBV15 with TRBJ2-7; TRBD1 matches 10 bases. V shed 5 bases and J 5 bases; nucleotides not matched to a gene: 9. Germline V CDR1 and CDR2: LNHNV, YYDKDF (reference sequence). The CDR3 totals 15 residues. CDR3 region: CATSERGTGVHEQYF. The CDR3 DNA follows: TGTGCCACCAGCGAGCGGGGGACAGGGGTCCACGAGCAGTACTTC.

J is TRBJ2-3 and V is TRBV6-1; no definite D call. Looked up from germline, CDR1 is MNHNS and CDR2 is SASEGT. The CDR3 consists of 14 residues. Trimming removed 6 bases from V and 2 bases from J, with 12 bases in between. The CDR3 DNA is TGTGCCAGCAGGGACCTCCGCCTCACAGATACGCAGTATTTT. Translated: CASRDLRLTDTQYF.

This clonotype was seen only a few times. The chain combines TRBV2 with TRBJ1-2; D possibly corresponds to TRBD1 (5 bases). CDR3 length: 15 residues. V lost 3 bases and J 1 base, leaving 12 bases between the germline ends. Germline-derived CDR1 and CDR2 are SNHLY and FYNNEI. The CDR3 here is CASSDQGGSNYGYTF. CDR3 sequence (DNA): TGTGCCAGCAGTGACCAGGGAGGTAGTAACTATGGCTACACCTTC.

The chain links TRBV4-1 to TRBJ2-1; TRBD2 matches at 13 bases. Germline CDR1 and CDR2: MGHRA and YSYEKL. Trimming cost V 1 base and J 5 bases; bases outside gene matches: 2. The CDR3 is made up of 16 amino acids. CDR3 sequence (DNA): TGCGCCAGCAGCCAAGTACTAGCGGGGGGGAACAATGAGCAGTTCTTC. Translation gives CASSQVLAGGNNEQFF.

Regarding this clonotype: A read error may be the cause here, since a much bigger clone is one base away. The V and J genes are TRBV12-3 or TRBV12-4 and TRBJ1-5; 8 bases align to TRBD1. The CDR3 is 14 amino acids. J gave up 5 bases and V 6 bases, and 6 bases lay outside the gene matches. CDR3 residues: CASRQGAGYQPQHF. CDR3 DNA sequence: TGTGCCAGCAGGCAGGGGGCAGGGTATCAGCCCCAGCATTTT.

The rearrangement uses TRBV6-6 and TRBJ2-3; TRBD2 aligns across 8 bases. Germline V lookup: CDR1 MNHNY, CDR2 SVGAGI (reference sequence). The CDR3 is made up of 14 amino acids. With V trimmed by 6 bases and J by 3 bases, 5 bases remained unmatched. This CDR3 reads CASRAGGATDTQYF. CDR3 in DNA: TGTGCCAGCAGGGCCGGGGGGGCTACAGATACGCAGTATTTT.

The J gene is TRBJ2-7, the V gene TRBV5-1; 7 bases agree with TRBD1. Germline V gives CDR1 SGHRS, CDR2 YFSETQ. Germline trimming cut 6 bases from V and 4 bases from J; bases unmatched to any gene: 7. This CDR3 contains 13 residues. Here the CDR3 DNA reads TGCGCCAGCACCCAGGGGGATGGGTACGAGCAGTACTTC. Translation gives CASTQGDGYEQYF.

The CDR3 DNA reads as TGCAGTGCTGCGTCCGGGACTAGCAGTTACGAGCAGTACTTC. Amino acids: CSAASGTSSYEQYF. This sequence joins TRBV20-1 and TRBJ2-7; 9 nucleotides align to TRBD2. Germline V gives CDR1 DFQATT, CDR2 SNEGSKA (reference sequence). The CDR3 consists of 14 residues. With V trimmed by 5 bases and J by 4 bases, 9 bases remained unmatched.

The chain couples TRBV19 to TRBJ2-6; D not certain. Germline V gene data show CDR1 as LNHDA and CDR2 as SQIVND (reference sequence). CDR3 length: 13 amino acids. V was trimmed by 3 bases and J by 3 bases, leaving 3 bases between them. CDR3 bases: TGTGCCAGTAGTATCGGTGGGGCCAACGTCCTGACTTTC. Amino acids: CASSIGGANVLTF.

As to this clonotype: Given the absence of the conserved phenylalanine or tryptophan at the CDR3 end, a read error is likely. The chain links TRBV24-1 to TRBJ2-1; 7 nucleotides align to TRBD1. Germline V gene sequence: CDR1 KGHDR, CDR2 SFDVKD. The length of the CDR3 is 16 residues. Trimming cost V 4 bases and J 0 bases; bases outside gene matches: 5. CDR3 in DNA: TGTGCCACCAGTGAGAGCCGGGACAGCTCCTACAATGAGCAGTTCGTC. Translation: CATSESRDSSYNEQFV.

Comments on this clonotype: Being one base from a much bigger clone, this may be a read error. The J gene is TRBJ2-1, the V gene TRBV25-1, with D hard to call. Germline V CDR1 and CDR2: MGHDK, SYGVNS. The CDR3 runs to 12 residues. The CDR3 DNA is TGTGCCGGCAGTGATCGGGCTAATGAGCAGTTCTTC. Amino acids: CAGSDRANEQFF. The full variable domain, with the rest looked up from reference TRBV25-1 and TRBJ2-1, is EADIYQTPRYLVIGTGKKITLECSQTMGHDKMYWYQQDPGMELHLIHYSYGVNSTEKGDLSSESTVSRIRTEHFPLTLESARPSHTSQYLCAGSDRANEQFFGPGTRLTVL.

V usage is TRBV5-1 and J usage is TRBJ2-5; no firm D call. This CDR3 has 18 residues. V was clipped by 0 bases and J by 1 base, with 19 bases between them. Germline CDR1 SGHRS, CDR2 YFSETQ. The CDR3 DNA reads TGCGCCAGCAGCTTGGATACGGACCCGGCTCGTGGCCAAGAGACCCAGTACTTC. Encoded protein: CASSLDTDPARGQETQYF.

In this sample, this clonotype turned up a few times. This chain joins TRBV9 and TRBJ2-7; D could derive from TRBD1 or TRBD2 (5 bases each). The CDR3 has 14 residues. Germline V gene sequence: CDR1 SGDLS, CDR2 YYNGEE. V lost 4 bases and J lost 2, with 13 bases in between. Here the CDR3 DNA reads TGTGCCAGCAGCTCCGGGACGGTTACCTACGAGCAGTACTTC. Its translation is CASSSGTVTYEQYF.

V and J are TRBV15 and TRBJ2-7; a weak D match, TRBD1 (6 bases). Germline V lookup: CDR1 LNHNV, CDR2 YYDKDF (reference sequence). This CDR3 contains 15 residues. The V end lost 5 bases, the J end lost 4 bases, and 18 bases lay between the germline ends. The CDR3 DNA is TGTGCCACCAGCCGCCACAGGGAGATTTCTTACGAGCAGTACTTC. Its protein is CATSRHREISYEQYF.

A few counts support this clonotype. V usage is TRBV10-3 and J usage is TRBJ2-7, with D hard to call. Germline CDR1 and CDR2: ENHRY and SYGVKD. Trimming shortened V by 0 bases and J by 1 base, and 7 bases separated the two germline ends. The CDR3 contains 14 residues. The CDR3 loop reads CAISESDGSYEQYF. The CDR3 DNA reads TGTGCCATCAGTGAGTCGGACGGTTCCTACGAGCAGTACTTC.

V and J are TRBV6-5 and TRBJ2-2; the match to TRBD1 covers 8 bases. Losses at the gene ends were 2 bases for V and 1 base for J; bases not matched to a gene: 9. This CDR3 has 18 residues. CDR1 is MNHEY and CDR2 is SVGAGI in the germline V gene. The CDR3: CASSYQTLGTGNTGELFF. The CDR3, as DNA: TGTGCCAGCAGTTACCAGACCCTCGGGACAGGGAACACCGGGGAGCTGTTTTTT.